These 17 T cell receptor beta chains came from one sample sequenced in a study of blood T cells in healthy people across ages. It was with a sample-barcoded 5' primer and a J-beta primer mix that a second PCR of about 6 to 12 cycles was run. TCRdb reanalysed the 5' RACE reads using MiXCR and keeps one entry per CDR3 protein. Counted here are approximately 780,000 distinct CDR3 sequences, roughly 25% occurring once; the ten biggest clones make up about 3%. These data were likewise used in another study, on T cells of mothers and their children.

The material sequenced was blood. The receptors originated from a boy younger than 18 in good health.

In its sample, this clonotype was seen a few times. The chain links TRBV20-1 to TRBJ1-5, with D tentatively TRBD1 (5 bases). Trimming removed 6 bases at V and 4 bases at J, with 19 bases between. In germline, CDR1 is DFQATT, CDR2 SNEGSKA (reference sequence). This CDR3 is 15 amino acids long. CDR3 coding DNA: TGCAGTGCCCTGAAACCAGGGAATCGTAATCAGCCCCAGCATTTT. Translating it yields CSALKPGNRNQPQHF.

This clonotype was observed a few times. V usage is TRBV28 and J usage is TRBJ2-3, with TRBD1 as a possible D gene (6 bases). The V gene's germline CDR1 is MDHEN and CDR2 SYDVKM. V was clipped by 5 bases and J by 4 bases, with 10 bases between them. There are 13 residues in the CDR3. CDR3 residues: CASSLWGPDTQYF. CDR3 bases: TGTGCCAGCAGTCTTTGGGGGCCAGATACGCAGTATTTT.

The rearrangement links TRBV11-3 to TRBJ2-1; weak D call: TRBD2 (6 bases). The V end was cut by 5 bases, the J end by 10 bases, with 15 bases between. The germline V gene encodes CDR1 SGHNT and CDR2 YENEEA. The CDR3 covers 13 residues. The CDR3 DNA reads as TGTGCCAGCAGCCACGGGACTGGTTCGGAGCAGTTCTTC. This codes for CASSHGTGSEQFF.

V gene TRBV7-9 combines with J gene TRBJ2-7; 8 bases map to TRBD2. The CDR3 sequence is 18 residues long. The germline CDR1 and CDR2 sequences are SEHNR and FQNEAQ (reference sequence). J lost 3 bases, V lost 3 bases, and 16 bases had no gene match. CDR3 in DNA: TGTGCCAGCAGCTTTCGGAGGGGGGAAGCGGGGGAATACTACGAGCAGTACTTC. Protein product: CASSFRRGEAGEYYEQYF.

This clonotype came up a few times. At one end the junction does not follow the germline gene, possibly because of a read error. The genes are TRBV6-6 and TRBJ1-2, with 9 bases fitting TRBD1. The CDR3 has 14 amino acids. Germline CDR1 reads MNHNY; CDR2 reads SVGAGI (reference sequence). CDR3 amino acids: CASRRDRDSYGYTF. CDR3 bases: TGTGCCAGCAGACGGGACAGGGATAGCTATGGCTATACCTTC.

In this sample, this clonotype turned up once. The chain carries TRBV30 and TRBJ2-5, with D possibly matching TRBD1 (5 bases). Matching the DNA end better, TRBJ2-1 makes the J call doubtful. Looked up from germline, CDR1 is GTSNPN and CDR2 is SVGIG (reference sequence). The CDR3 has 14 residues. CDR3 nucleotides: TGTGCCTGGAGTGTTATGCAGGGCCTCGATGAGCAGTTCTTC. It specifies CAWSVMQGLDEQFF.

V is TRBV12-3 or TRBV12-4 and J is TRBJ1-4, with D perhaps TRBD1 (5 bases). V lost 6 bases, J lost 8 bases, and 10 bases lay in between. The length of the CDR3 is 12 residues. In DNA form, the CDR3 reads TGTGCCAGCAGGGGGGTTAACGAAAAACTGTTTTTT. Translation: CASRGVNEKLFF.

The table lists this clonotype with a few counts. The chain joins TRBV5-1 to TRBJ2-2; 8 bases are a match to TRBD2. The CDR3 has 16 residues. Germline CDR1 and CDR2: SGHRS and YFSETQ. V lost 0 bases, J lost 4 bases, and 5 bases stayed unmatched. Here the CDR3 DNA reads TGCGCCAGCAGCTTGGCCGCGGGGGGACGCACCGGGGAGCTGTTTTTT. Its translation is CASSLAAGGRTGELFF. Full variable domain (missing parts from reference TRBV5-1 and TRBJ2-2): KAGVTQTPRYLIKTRGQQVTLSCSPISGHRSVSWYQQTPGQGLQFLFEYFSETQRNKGNFPGRFSGRQFSNSRSEMNVSTLELGDSALYLCASSLAAGGRTGELFFGEGSRLTVL.

In its sample, this clonotype was seen a few times. The V call is TRBV20-1, the J call TRBJ1-4; D gene ambiguous. Looked up from germline, CDR1 is DFQATT and CDR2 is SNEGSKA (reference sequence). This CDR3 is 15 amino acids long. Trimming pared 0 bases from V and 8 bases from J, leaving 16 bases between. CDR3 in DNA: TGCAGTGCTAGAGAACCCAAGGGCTCCGGGGAAAAACTGTTTTTT. Its protein product is CSAREPKGSGEKLFF.

A few counts support this clonotype. The chain combines TRBV29-1 with TRBJ2-1; D remains ambiguous. This CDR3 has 16 amino acids. The germline V gene has CDR1 SQVTM and CDR2 ANQGSEA. Trimming pared 0 bases from V and 6 bases from J, leaving 18 bases between. The CDR3 protein is CSVEDLSSDKANEQFF. CDR3 DNA: TGCAGCGTTGAAGATCTGTCCAGCGACAAAGCCAATGAGCAGTTCTTC.

The rearrangement links TRBV20-1 to TRBJ2-5, with 12 nucleotides matching TRBD1. Germline V CDR1 and CDR2: DFQATT, SNEGSKA (reference sequence). The CDR3 is 17 amino acids. The CDR3 spells CSTTLWGTGGYRETQYF. CDR3 coding DNA: TGCAGCACTACCCTTTGGGGGACAGGGGGCTACCGGGAGACCCAGTACTTC.

This rearrangement joins TRBV10-3 to TRBJ2-5; TRBD2 agrees at 13 bases. Near its end, the DNA agrees better with TRBJ2-7, so the J call may be wrong. This CDR3 region has 16 residues. Germline V gene lookup returns CDR1 ENHRY and CDR2 SYGVKD. The CDR3 nucleotides read TGTGCCATCAGCTCCCGGACTAGCGGGGGCACCTACGAGCAGTACTTC. The encoded protein is CAISSRTSGGTYEQYF.

The chain is built from TRBV6-2 or TRBV6-3 and TRBJ2-7; D tentatively reads TRBD1 or TRBD2 (5 bases each). In germline, CDR1 is MNHEY, CDR2 SVGEGT. The germline V and J ends were trimmed by 5 bases and 2 bases, with 13 bases remaining between them. CDR3 length: 14 residues. The CDR3, as DNA: TGTGCCAGCAGTCGACGGGACCACACCTACGAGCAGTACTTC. Translating gives CASSRRDHTYEQYF.

This clonotype was seen more than once but under ten times. The conserved phenylalanine or tryptophan normally closing the CDR3 is absent here, so this likely arose from a read error. The chain is built from TRBV2 and TRBJ2-5; the match to TRBD1 covers 8 bases. The CDR3 contains 13 residues. Losses at the gene ends were 5 bases for V and 11 bases for J; bases not matched to a gene: 10. From germline, CDR1 is SNHLY and CDR2 FYNNEI. CDR3 sequence reads: CASSRTGPREQYL. CDR3 bases: TGTGCCAGCAGTAGGACAGGGCCTAGGGAGCAGTACCTC.

J is TRBJ1-5 and V is TRBV7-2; no clear D gene. Trimming removed 5 bases at V and 5 bases at J, with 10 bases between. Germline CDR1 is SGHTA and CDR2 is FQGNSA. This CDR3 region has 13 residues. CDR3 DNA: TGTGCCAGCAGCAAGCCGGGAGATCAGCCCCAGCATTTT. Residues: CASSKPGDQPQHF. Drawing the rest from reference TRBV7-2 and TRBJ1-5, the complete variable domain is GAGVSQSPSNKVTEKGKDVELRCDPISGHTALYWYRQSLGQGLEFLIYFQGNSAPDKSGLPSDRFSAERTGGSVSTLTIQRTQQEDSAVYLCASSKPGDQPQHFGDGTRLSIL.

This clonotype was seen more than once but under ten times. The V call is TRBV25-1, the J call TRBJ2-5, with D possibly TRBD1 on 6 matching bases. The end of the DNA is better explained by TRBJ2-7, so the J call may be wrong. Germline V lookup: CDR1 MGHDK, CDR2 SYGVNS. The CDR3 has 12 residues. The CDR3 reads CASSAQGSEQYF. As DNA, the CDR3 is TGTGCCAGCAGTGCTCAGGGGAGCGAGCAGTACTTC.

This clonotype was observed a handful of times. The chain joins TRBV29-1 to TRBJ2-4, with D tentatively TRBD1 (6 bases). The V gene's germline CDR1 is SQVTM and CDR2 ANQGSEA. The CDR3 has 21 amino acids. V lost 5 bases, J lost 1 base, and 33 bases lay in between. The CDR3 DNA sequence: TGCAGCGTTCCCCCTTTCTACTACAGGGTTGGTGTGGGCTCGGCCAAAAACATTCAGTACTTC. Its translation is CSVPPFYYRVGVGSAKNIQYF. The complete variable domain, with remaining parts taken from reference TRBV29-1 and TRBJ2-4, reads SAVISQKPSRDICQRGTSLTIQCQVDSQVTMMFWYRQQPGQSLTLIATANQGSEATYESGFVIDKFPISRPNLTFSTLTVSNMSPEDSSIYLCSVPPFYYRVGVGSAKNIQYFGAGTRLSVL.